The 13 T cell receptor beta chains below all came from one sample that was sequenced in a study of circulating and synovial CD4+ cells in juvenile arthritis. Produced via immunoSEQ multiplex PCR; TCRdb's table is partial and in-frame only. The sample lists approximately 36,000 clones, 85% to 95% occurring once. Sequencing was performed on CD4+ T cells from blood. These receptors originate from a human donor with juvenile idiopathic arthritis.

The J gene is TRBJ2-2, the V gene TRBV19, with D possibly being TRBD2 (5 bases). This CDR3 is 15 amino acids long. Germline V gene sequence: CDR1 LNHDA, CDR2 SQIVND (reference sequence). V was clipped by 6 bases and J by 1 base, with 12 bases between them. The CDR3 protein is CASRTGLLNTGELFF. The CDR3 DNA reads TGTGCCAGTAGAACCGGACTTTTGAACACCGGGGAGCTGTTTTTT. Looking up the rest from reference TRBV19 and TRBJ2-2 gives the full variable domain: DGGITQSPKYLFRKEGQNVTLSCEQNLNHDAMYWYRQDPGQGLRLIYYSQIVNDFQKGDIAEGYSVSREKKESFPLTVTSAQKNPTAFYLCASRTGLLNTGELFFGEGSRLTVL.

This chain connects TRBV5-6 to TRBJ2-1; a weak D match, TRBD2 (6 bases). The CDR3 has 16 residues. V was clipped by 7 bases and J by 5 bases, with 22 bases between them. From germline, CDR1 is SGHDT and CDR2 YYEEEE. CDR3 amino acids: CASSPDSRGSDNEQFF. CDR3 sequence (DNA): TGTGCCAGCTCTCCGGATTCGCGGGGATCAGACAATGAGCAGTTCTTC.

The chain recombines TRBV5-4 with TRBJ2-1; 8 bases agree with TRBD2. This CDR3 is 17 amino acids long. CDR1 and CDR2 (germline): SGHNT, YYREEE (reference sequence). The V and J ends lost 3 bases and 2 bases, in that order; junction bases with no gene match: 10. In nucleotides, the CDR3 is TGTGCCAGCAGCTCCCCCCGGACTAGCAGTCCCTACAATGAGCAGTTCTTC. As protein: CASSSPRTSSPYNEQFF.

V usage is TRBV5-1 and J usage is TRBJ2-4; 10 bases line up with TRBD1. This CDR3 region has 16 residues. Trimming cost V 2 bases and J 5 bases; bases outside gene matches: 7. Germline V gives CDR1 SGHRS, CDR2 YFSETQ. This CDR3 reads CASSFPGQGKENIQYF. The CDR3 DNA follows: TGCGCCAGCAGCTTTCCGGGACAGGGGAAAGAAAACATTCAGTACTTC.

This chain uses TRBV19 with TRBJ2-5; 10 nucleotides agree with TRBD2. CDR3 length: 15 amino acids. Germline V gene data show CDR1 as LNHDA and CDR2 as SQIVND (reference sequence). J gave up 4 bases and V 3 bases, and 5 bases lay outside the gene matches. Here the CDR3 DNA reads TGTGCCAGTAGTATCGCTGAGCGGGGGGGAGAGACCCAGTACTTC. This sequence encodes CASSIAERGGETQYF.

The chain is built from TRBV6-5 and TRBJ1-5; D not resolved. This CDR3 has 12 amino acids. V gave up 4 bases and J gave up 3 bases, with 4 bases separating them. Germline V gene sequence: CDR1 MNHEY, CDR2 SVGAGI. In nucleotides, the CDR3 is TGTGCCAGCAGTTCAATCAATCAGCCCCAGCATTTT. Protein: CASSSINQPQHF.

V gene TRBV18 combines with J gene TRBJ1-2; 8 bases agree with TRBD1. This CDR3 contains 14 residues. V trimming: 8 bases; J trimming: 4 bases; junction bases outside the gene matches: 9. CDR1 is KGHSH and CDR2 is LQKENI in the germline V gene. The CDR3 region has the DNA TGTGCCAGCGATGAACAGGGGGGAGGCTATGGCTACACCTTC. The encoded protein is CASDEQGGGYGYTF.

The chain is built from TRBV11-2 and TRBJ2-7, with D perhaps matching TRBD2 (6 bases). Per germline, CDR1 SGHAT and CDR2 FQNNGV. The V end lost 3 bases, the J end lost 1 base, and 13 bases lay between the germline ends. This CDR3 comprises 15 residues. CDR3 in amino acids: CASSLAGLKSYEQYF. The CDR3 nucleotides are TGTGCCAGCAGCTTGGCGGGACTCAAGTCCTACGAGCAGTACTTC.

This clone showed up just once. The chain links TRBV7-9 to TRBJ1-1; D is ambiguous. This CDR3 spans 17 amino acids. V dropped 1 base and J dropped 0 bases, with 15 bases sitting between them. Germline CDR1 is SEHNR and CDR2 is FQNEAQ (reference sequence). For the CDR3, the DNA is TGTGCCAGCAGCTTAGTGGCAGGCCCTCTTATGAACACTGAAGCTTTCTTT. It specifies CASSLVAGPLMNTEAFF. Based on the CDR3 plus reference TRBV7-9 and TRBJ1-1, the full variable domain is DTGVSQNPRHKITKRGQNVTFRCDPISEHNRLYWYRQTLGQGPEFLTYFQNEAQLEKSRLLSDRFSAERPKGSFSTLEIQRTEQGDSAMYLCASSLVAGPLMNTEAFFGQGTRLTVV.

The chain combines TRBV10-3 with TRBJ2-7; 7 nucleotides match TRBD1. CDR1 and CDR2 from the germline V gene are ENHRY and SYGVKD. V shed 11 bases and J 3 bases; nucleotides not matched to a gene: 13. The CDR3 loop spans 14 amino acids. The CDR3 is CAVSQGPQGYEQYF. The CDR3 DNA follows: TGTGCCGTTTCACAGGGGCCCCAAGGCTACGAGCAGTACTTC.

This chain links TRBV4-1 with TRBJ1-2; the D gene is possibly TRBD1 (6 bases). The V end lost 1 base, the J end lost 2 bases, and 8 bases lay between the germline ends. The CDR3 is 14 residues long. Germline values: CDR1 MGHRA, CDR2 YSYEKL. Here the CDR3 reads CASSQVQGNYGYTF. CDR3 bases: TGCGCCAGCAGCCAAGTCCAGGGGAACTATGGCTACACCTTC.

In regard to this clone: Within the sample, other DNA sequences also encode this same CDR3. The chain has TRBV4-3 and TRBJ1-6; 8 bases match TRBD1. Germline trimming cut 2 bases from V and 1 base from J; bases unmatched to any gene: 10. Germline V lookup: CDR1 LGHNA, CDR2 YSLEER. The length of the CDR3 is 19 residues. The CDR3 bases are TGCGCCAGCAGCCAATTATGGACAGGGAAAGGATCCTATAATTCACCCCTCCACTTT. Translating it yields CASSQLWTGKGSYNSPLHF.

Only one count was recorded for this clone. The chain carries TRBV7-6 and TRBJ2-3; D gene unclear. Germline V gives CDR1 SGHVS, CDR2 FNYEAQ. The CDR3 sequence is 13 residues long. The ends were cut back, 1 base at V and 5 bases at J, with 7 bases in the middle. The CDR3 DNA follows: TGTGCCAGCAGCTTAGTCATCGGAGATACGCAGTATTTT. Residues: CASSLVIGDTQYF.